This T cell receptor beta chain was sequenced for a study of T cells in Graves' hyperthyroidism and ophthalmopathy. Any patient presenting with uncontrolled infection, other autoimmune disease, pregnancy or lactation was left out. Each diagnosis was grounded in clinical symptoms, serum thyroxine and TRAb, thyroid ultrasound, and orbital computed tomography. Overall study findings and caveats: Most expanded thyroid clonotypes above 0.001 also appeared in blood.

It was RNA transcripts that yielded the amplified TCR beta CDR3 regions. The HTBI set primed first-round TCR CDR3 RT-PCR. TCRdb processed the multiplex PCR reads anew with MiXCR; each CDR3 protein has one entry. The sample includes about 590,000 distinct CDR3 sequences, 13% to 15% of them seen just once. Details on this clonotype: Antigen specificity is unknown.

This CDR3 spans 15 amino acids. The V gene lost 6 bases and the J gene lost 2 bases, with 17 bases spanning the gap. Germline values: CDR1 MNHNS, CDR2 SASEGT. This chain uses TRBV6-1 with TRBJ2-7; a possible D gene is TRBD2 (5 bases). This clonotype was sampled from a woman between 18 and 29 years old with Graves' ophthalmopathy. Sequencing input: blood. The CDR3 region has the DNA TGTGCCAGCAGCCAATCGACCGGGAAGGCCTACGAGCAGTACTTC. Amino acids: CASSQSTGKAYEQYF.